These 26 T cell receptor beta chains came from one sample sequenced in a study of identical twins (dated by TCRdb to between 2015 and 2016). Library preparation employed 5' RACE. Sequencing instrument: Illumina HiSeq 2000. Through fastp at Q25 and MiXCR, TCRdb rebuilt clones from the public reads, retaining in-frame beta chains. Rows are combined by CDR3 protein, so each entry shows the most common genes and DNA. The sample profile shows around 490,000 distinct CDR3 sequences; around 22% of them were found once. Clones ranked in the top ten supply around 0.47% of the sample. This same sample was also part of a study on yellow fever vaccine responses in identical twins.

Specimen: CD4+ T cells sorted from blood. These receptors were taken from a woman aged 18-29 years in good health.

The genes are TRBV6-5 and TRBJ2-1, with 8 bases identical to TRBD2. This CDR3 contains 16 residues. The V segment lost 4 bases and the J segment 3 bases; nucleotides outside the gene matches: 8. Germline CDR1 and CDR2: MNHEY and SVGAGI. The CDR3 DNA reads TGTGCCAGCAGTTCCCACGGTAGCGGGAACTACAATGAGCAGTTCTTC. Residues: CASSSHGSGNYNEQFF.

The chain links TRBV28 to TRBJ1-3; 8 nucleotides align to TRBD1. CDR1 is MDHEN and CDR2 is SYDVKM in the germline V gene. The V gene end was trimmed by 8 bases and the J gene end by 4 bases; junction bases not matched to a gene: 10. This CDR3 has 15 residues. The DNA for the CDR3 is TGTGCCAGCGCCAATCAGGGGGCTTGGGGAAACACCATATATTTT. The encoded protein is CASANQGAWGNTIYF. Full variable domain (rest looked up from reference TRBV28 and TRBJ1-3): DVKVTQSSRYLVKRTGEKVFLECVQDMDHENMFWYRQDPGLGLRLIYFSYDVKMKEKGDIPEGYSVSREKKERFSLILESASTNQTSMYLCASANQGAWGNTIYFGEGSWLTVV.

This clonotype was seen only a few times. The chain recombines TRBV20-1 with TRBJ2-3, with D perhaps matching TRBD1 (6 bases). Germline V gene sequence: CDR1 DFQATT, CDR2 SNEGSKA (reference sequence). Deletions cut 5 bases from V and 0 bases from J, with 9 bases between. This CDR3 is 13 amino acids long. Here the CDR3 reads CSARDTSTDTQYF. For the CDR3, the DNA is TGCAGTGCTCGGGACACCAGCACAGATACGCAGTATTTT.

This clonotype was counted only a few times. The V and J genes are TRBV6-2 or TRBV6-3 and TRBJ2-1; D may be TRBD1 (7 bases). CDR1 and CDR2 (germline): MNHEY, SVGEGT. V lost 2 bases and J 0 bases, leaving 14 bases between the germline ends. This CDR3 is built from 17 residues. The DNA of the CDR3 is TGTGCCAGCAGTTACGGGTCAGGGGGACTCTCCTACAATGAGCAGTTCTTC. Encoded protein: CASSYGSGGLSYNEQFF.

The chain has TRBV20-1 and TRBJ2-1; unclear D gene. From germline, CDR1 is DFQATT and CDR2 SNEGSKA (reference sequence). Trimming cost V 3 bases and J 8 bases, with 17 bases left between them. The CDR3 runs 14 residues. The chain's CDR3 is CSASRLFERYEQFF. As DNA, the CDR3 is TGCAGTGCTAGTCGGCTCTTTGAGAGGTATGAGCAGTTCTTC.

This clonotype appeared a few times. This chain joins TRBV9 and TRBJ2-2; TRBD2 aligns across 7 bases. The CDR3 runs to 13 residues. Trimming took 2 bases from V and 7 from J; bases not matched to a gene: 2. Germline CDR1 and CDR2: SGDLS and YYNGEE. In DNA form, the CDR3 reads TGTGCCAGCAGCGTCGGGGGGAGCGGGGAGCTGTTTTTT. Its protein product is CASSVGGSGELFF.

The V call is TRBV4-1, the J call TRBJ2-7, with a weak D call TRBD2 (6 bases). Trimming pared 0 bases from V and 3 bases from J, leaving 15 bases between. Germline CDR1 reads MGHRA; CDR2 reads YSYEKL. CDR3 length: 16 residues. In DNA, the CDR3 is TGCGCCAGCAGCCAAGATTGGGGGGAGAGCTACTACGAGCAGTACTTC. Translated: CASSQDWGESYYEQYF.

This clonotype was picked up a small number of times. This chain uses TRBV20-1 with TRBJ2-5; D is ambiguous. V gave up 0 bases and J gave up 4 bases, with 6 bases separating them. The CDR3 contains 12 residues. Germline lookup yields CDR1 DFQATT and CDR2 SNEGSKA (reference sequence). CDR3 amino acids: CSARDKGETQYF. CDR3 DNA: TGCAGTGCTAGAGATAAAGGAGAGACCCAGTACTTC.

V and J are TRBV27 and TRBJ2-7; 7 positions match TRBD1. After removal of 5 bases from V and 2 bases from J, the junction contained 9 bases not matched to a gene. The V gene's germline CDR1 is MNHEY and CDR2 SMNVEV (reference sequence). This CDR3 has 15 residues. The CDR3 DNA is TGTGCCAGCAGTCGTACAACGGGACAGCCCTACGAGCAGTACTTC. As protein: CASSRTTGQPYEQYF.

The chain is built from TRBV28 and TRBJ1-2, with TRBD1 matching over 7 bases. Germline assignment: CDR1 MDHEN and CDR2 SYDVKM. The CDR3 spans 15 residues. The V segment lost 6 bases and the J segment 1 base; nucleotides outside the gene matches: 8. The CDR3 DNA reads as TGTGCCAGCAGAAAGCCAGGGGGGCTTAACTATGGCTACACCTTC. Translation: CASRKPGGLNYGYTF.

This clonotype came up a few times. J is TRBJ2-3 and V is TRBV5-1; 9 nucleotides agree with TRBD1. The CDR3 is 16 residues long. Per germline, CDR1 SGHRS and CDR2 YFSETQ. Losses at the gene ends were 2 bases for V and 0 bases for J; bases not matched to a gene: 4. CDR3 region: CASSFRGTGSTDTQYF. The CDR3 DNA reads TGCGCCAGCAGCTTTCGGGGGACAGGGAGCACAGATACGCAGTATTTT.

The gene calls are TRBV7-9 and TRBJ2-3; 8 positions match TRBD1. The germline V gene has CDR1 SEHNR and CDR2 FQNEAQ (reference sequence). Trimming took 5 bases from V and 2 from J; bases not matched to a gene: 12. This CDR3 comprises 17 residues. The CDR3 here is CASSHHQGASLTDTQYF. In nucleotides, the CDR3 is TGTGCCAGCAGCCATCATCAGGGGGCCTCACTCACAGATACGCAGTATTTT.

The gene calls are TRBV10-3 and TRBJ2-1; D is undetermined. The CDR3 runs to 12 residues. CDR1 and CDR2 from the germline V gene are ENHRY and SYGVKD. V lost 6 bases and J 1 base, leaving 4 bases between the germline ends. In DNA form, the CDR3 reads TGTGCCATCAGGGGGTCCTACAATGAGCAGTTCTTC. Protein: CAIRGSYNEQFF.

The chain's CDR3 is CASSVAGTNEQFF. CDR3 nucleotides: TGTGCCAGCAGCGTAGCTGGAACCAATGAGCAGTTCTTC. V and J are TRBV9 and TRBJ2-1; D ambiguous. CDR3 length: 13 residues. Germline CDR1 and CDR2: SGDLS and YYNGEE. Trimming pared 0 bases from V and 6 bases from J, leaving 7 bases between. The full variable domain, rest sourced from reference TRBV9 and TRBJ2-1, is DSGVTQTPKHLITATGQRVTLRCSPRSGDLSVYWYQQSLDQGLQFLIQYYNGEERAKGNILERFSAQQFPDLHSELNLSSLELGDSALYFCASSVAGTNEQFFGPGTRLTVL.

This clonotype occurred a few times. The chain recombines TRBV4-1 with TRBJ2-7, with 11 bases identical to TRBD2. The CDR3 spans 18 residues. Germline assignment: CDR1 MGHRA and CDR2 YSYEKL. V gave up 0 bases and J gave up 4 bases; unmatched junction bases: 11. The CDR3 loop reads CASSQDVIAGGQFYEQYF. The CDR3 DNA is TGCGCCAGCAGCCAAGATGTGATAGCGGGAGGGCAATTTTACGAGCAGTACTTC.

The chain couples TRBV20-1 to TRBJ2-2; 7 bases fit TRBD2. The CDR3 loop spans 15 amino acids. J was trimmed by 6 bases and V by 4 bases; bases with no gene match: 11. Germline CDR1 DFQATT, CDR2 SNEGSKA (reference sequence). CDR3 region: CSATAGESYAGELFF. As DNA, the CDR3 is TGCAGTGCTACCGCGGGAGAGAGCTATGCCGGGGAGCTGTTTTTT.

The sample holds many counts of this clonotype. The chain links TRBV5-6 to TRBJ2-3; D gene uncertain. Trimming cost V 5 bases and J 5 bases, with 12 bases left between them. Per germline, CDR1 SGHDT and CDR2 YYEEEE. CDR3 size: 13 residues. CDR3 in amino acids: CASRPWAEDTQYF. The CDR3 coding sequence is TGTGCCAGCAGACCCTGGGCGGAAGATACGCAGTATTTT.

The chain is built from TRBV5-1 and TRBJ2-2; weak D call: TRBD1 (5 bases). Germline V gene sequence: CDR1 SGHRS, CDR2 YFSETQ. V dropped 0 bases and J dropped 10 bases, with 7 bases sitting between them. The CDR3 totals 12 residues. In DNA, the CDR3 is TGCGCCAGCAGCTTGGAGGGGATGGAGCTGTTTTTT. Translated: CASSLEGMELFF.

V is TRBV12-3 or TRBV12-4 and J is TRBJ1-2; a possible D gene is TRBD1 (5 bases). The CDR3 length is 15 residues. V was cut by 3 bases and J by 2 bases, with 13 bases left in between. The CDR3 nucleotides are TGTGCCAGCAGTTTCGGACTGGCAGGGAACTATGGCTACACCTTC. Translated, it gives CASSFGLAGNYGYTF.

The rearrangement links TRBV4-1 to TRBJ2-2; D possibly matches TRBD1 or TRBD2 (5 bases each). The CDR3 totals 17 residues. CDR1 is MGHRA and CDR2 is YSYEKL in the germline V gene. Trimming left V 3 bases short and J 4 bases short, with 18 bases between. The CDR3 DNA reads TGCGCCAGCAGCCAGAATTGGGGACGTATTTCCACCGGGGAGCTGTTTTTT. Amino acid sequence: CASSQNWGRISTGELFF.

J is TRBJ2-4 and V is TRBV4-1; D may be TRBD1 (6 bases). The CDR3 runs to 14 residues. V dropped 4 bases and J dropped 10 bases, with 17 bases sitting between them. From germline, CDR1 is MGHRA and CDR2 YSYEKL. CDR3 sequence (DNA): TGCGCCAGCAGCCCCGATCCGGGGACACAGATTCAGTACTTC. The encoded protein is CASSPDPGTQIQYF.

The chain uses TRBV20-1 and TRBJ2-1, with 13 nucleotides matching TRBD2. The ends lost 2 bases at V and 0 bases at J; junction bases unmatched: 7. Germline CDR1 DFQATT, CDR2 SNEGSKA (reference sequence). The CDR3 totals 18 residues. The CDR3 here is CSARLTSGRFLSYNEQFF. The DNA for the CDR3 is TGCAGTGCTAGACTGACTAGCGGGAGGTTCCTCTCCTACAATGAGCAGTTCTTC.

V gene TRBV24-1 combines with J gene TRBJ2-7, with no clear D. The CDR3 runs to 13 residues. The V and J ends lost 2 bases and 6 bases respectively, with 10 bases between them. Germline assignment: CDR1 KGHDR and CDR2 SFDVKD. CDR3 in amino acids: CATSDSIAGEQYF. CDR3 DNA: TGTGCCACCAGTGATTCAATAGCAGGCGAGCAGTACTTC.

The V gene is TRBV2, the J gene TRBJ2-3; possibly TRBD1 or TRBD2 for D (5 bases each). Germline V gene data show CDR1 as SNHLY and CDR2 as FYNNEI. The germline V and J ends were trimmed by 11 bases and 4 bases, with 7 bases remaining between them. This CDR3 region has 10 residues. The CDR3 loop reads CAGGADTQYF. The CDR3 DNA reads as TGTGCCGGGGGTGCAGATACGCAGTATTTT.

The chain joins TRBV20-1 to TRBJ2-3; D unclear. Trimming shortened V by 3 bases and J by 2 bases, and 6 bases separated the two germline ends. Per the germline V gene, CDR1 is DFQATT and CDR2 is SNEGSKA (reference sequence). This CDR3 spans 12 amino acids. The CDR3 DNA reads TGCAGTGCTAGGGGCTACACAGATACGCAGTATTTT. Amino acid sequence: CSARGYTDTQYF.

The rearrangement links TRBV9 to TRBJ1-6; 7 bases align to TRBD1. The CDR3 is made up of 14 amino acids. Germline CDR1 SGDLS, CDR2 YYNGEE. The V gene end was trimmed by 3 bases and the J gene end by 9 bases; junction bases not matched to a gene: 6. This CDR3 is CASSEGQTRSPLHF. The CDR3 region has the DNA TGTGCCAGCAGCGAGGGACAGACTCGTTCACCCCTCCACTTT.